Below, 7 T cell receptor beta chains from the same sample are listed, as sequenced in a study of T cells in Graves' hyperthyroidism and ophthalmopathy. RNA transcripts gave rise to amplified TCR beta CDR3 regions. The TCR CDR3 was amplified in a first-round RT-PCR using the HTBI primer set. Via MiXCR, TCRdb re-called the multiplex PCR reads, giving one row per CDR3 protein. The sample lists approximately 420,000 distinct CDR3 sequences, approximately 15% occurring once. The sequenced material came from blood. These receptors were collected from a woman under 30 with Graves' hyperthyroidism.

The V gene is TRBV11-2, the J gene TRBJ2-1, with 8 bases lining up with TRBD2. The CDR3 contains 18 residues. Per germline, CDR1 SGHAT and CDR2 FQNNGV. V shed 10 bases, J shed 3 bases, and the junction held 20 bases outside the gene matches. As DNA, the CDR3 is TGTGCCAACGCGGGGGAGAGTGTTAGCGGGATCCGCTACAATGAGCAGTTCTTC. Protein product: CANAGESVSGIRYNEQFF.

The rearrangement uses TRBV6-2 or TRBV6-3 and TRBJ2-2; tentative D call: TRBD2 (7 bases). The length of the CDR3 is 16 residues. From germline, CDR1 is MNHEY and CDR2 SVGEGT. V was pared by 5 bases and J by 3 bases, with 16 bases between. In DNA form, the CDR3 reads TGTGCCAGCAGTGCTCGGCAGGGGAGGGACACCGGGGAGCTGTTTTTT. Its protein product is CASSARQGRDTGELFF.

This clonotype was detected many times. V gene TRBV2 combines with J gene TRBJ2-3; D not resolved. Germline CDR1 and CDR2: SNHLY and FYNNEI. The CDR3 has 12 amino acids. V lost 2 bases to trimming and J lost 6 bases, with 6 bases between them. CDR3 DNA: TGTGCCAGCAGTGAAAATTTGGATACGCAGTATTTT. Translating gives CASSENLDTQYF.

The chain is built from TRBV28 and TRBJ2-5; D remains unclear. This CDR3 contains 14 residues. Germline loops: CDR1 MDHEN, CDR2 SYDVKM. Trimming cost V 2 bases and J 3 bases, with 10 bases left between them. The DNA of the CDR3 is TGTGCCAGCAGTTTAGGTGGTCGTAAAGAGACCCAGTACTTC. Protein product: CASSLGGRKETQYF. Full variable domain (missing parts from reference TRBV28 and TRBJ2-5): DVKVTQSSRYLVKRTGEKVFLECVQDMDHENMFWYRQDPGLGLRLIYFSYDVKMKEKGDIPEGYSVSREKKERFSLILESASTNQTSMYLCASSLGGRKETQYFGPGTRLLVL.

This clonotype was detected ten times or more. J is TRBJ2-3 and V is TRBV18; 7 bases are shared with TRBD1. There are 17 residues in the CDR3. Germline V gene data show CDR1 as KGHSH and CDR2 as LQKENI. Germline trimming cut 5 bases from V and 2 bases from J; bases unmatched to any gene: 13. The DNA of the CDR3 is TGTGCCAGCTCAAGGCTCGAACCGGGACAGACCACAGATACGCAGTATTTT. The encoded protein is CASSRLEPGQTTDTQYF. Based on the CDR3 plus reference TRBV18 and TRBJ2-3, the full variable domain is NAGVMQNPRHLVRRRGQEARLRCSPMKGHSHVYWYRQLPEEGLKFMVYLQKENIIDESGMPKERFSAEFPKEGPSILRIQQVVRGDSAAYFCASSRLEPGQTTDTQYFGPGTRLTVL.

At least ten counts were recorded for this clonotype. V usage is TRBV27 and J usage is TRBJ2-2, with TRBD2 matching over 7 bases. Per the germline V gene, CDR1 is MNHEY and CDR2 is SMNVEV (reference sequence). CDR3 length equals 14 residues. V was clipped by 2 bases and J by 6 bases; unmatched bases: 3. CDR3 sequence (DNA): TGTGCCAGCAGTTTAAGGCTAGCGGCCGGGGAGCTGTTTTTT. This encodes CASSLRLAAGELFF.

This clonotype was seen ten or more times. The genes are TRBV30 and TRBJ2-1, with D uncertain. Germline loops: CDR1 GTSNPN, CDR2 SVGIG (reference sequence). V lost 1 base and J lost 4, with 8 bases in between. The CDR3 is 13 residues long. In DNA, the CDR3 is TGTGCCTGGAGTGAAGGGCCTTACAATGAGCAGTTCTTC. It encodes CAWSEGPYNEQFF.